This TCR beta chain was captured by sequencing in a study of vaccination effects on CD4 cells after COVID-19. Across the study: Each person got two doses of an mRNA SARS-CoV-2 vaccine, BNT162b2 or mRNA-1273.

Expansion with viral peptide pools was applied to antigen-specific CD4+ T cells by the ViraFEST assay prior to sequencing. Investigators separated out CD4+ T cells once around nine days of culture had passed. According to the study, vaccine recipients showed no prior SARS-CoV-2 infection and negative nucleocapsid antibodies. It was with around 10 IU/ml IL-2 and about 10 ug/ml peptides that some 1.8 million PBMC per well were cultured. On days 3 and 7, fresh IL-2 medium replaced half the medium. A note on this clone: The antigen remains undetermined.

Profiled with immunoSEQ multiplex PCR; TCRdb holds only in-frame clones, not every one. Of tens of thousands of clones listed, approximately 70% were seen once; the top ten hold roughly 4%. Study-level results: Clones of infection and vaccine origin contracted markedly late after vaccination.

The CDR3 covers 13 residues. The germline CDR1 and CDR2 sequences are MNHEY and SMNVEV (reference sequence). J lost 7 bases, V lost 8 bases, and 6 bases had no gene match. The rearrangement links TRBV27 to TRBJ1-5; TRBD1 agrees at 9 bases. This clonotype was sampled from a human donor who received a COVID-19 vaccine. The sequencing used CD4+ T cells from PBMCs cultured with HCoV-OC43 spike peptides, collected before COVID-19 vaccination. Subset defined: HCoV-OC43 spike overlapping peptide pool stimulation. CDR3 DNA: TGTGCCAGCGCTGACAGGGGGTTACAGCCCCAGCATTTT. The encoded protein is CASADRGLQPQHF.